These T cell receptor beta chains were read from a single sample in a study of early stage breast cancer tumors. Profiling relied on immunoSEQ multiplex PCR, and the TCRdb table lists in-frame clones only, not all of them. The profile shows some 24,000 clones, roughly 64% of them singletons. Sequencing was carried out using breast tumor tissue. Every receptor here comes from a person aged 55-75 years with breast cancer. Each CDR3 is given with its conserved first and last residue. D genes are given only for firm matches. Rows may omit the clone size; those that give it use once, few, many or a size class.

-,TRBJ2-3,TRBV5-6,-,CASSFRAADTQYF,TGTGCCAGCAGCTTCAGGGCGGCAGATACGCAGTATTTT
few,TRBJ1-1,TRBV25-1,-,CASSAAGRNTEAFF,TGTGCCAGCAGTGCGGCGGGACGTAACACTGAAGCTTTCTTT
-,TRBJ2-3,TRBV7-9,TRBD2,CASSASGGSDTQYF,TGTGCCAGCAGCGCATCCGGGGGGTCAGATACGCAGTATTTT
few,TRBJ2-5,TRBV7-2,TRBD2,CASSSLAGEGETQYF,TGCGCCAGCAGCTCACTAGCGGGAGAGGGAGAGACCCAGTACTTC
-,TRBJ2-3,TRBV6-1,-,CASSLYTDTQYF,TGTGCCAGCAGCCTATACACAGATACGCAGTATTTT
once,TRBJ2-7,TRBV19,-,CASTIGSGHGEQYF,TGTGCCAGTACCATTGGATCAGGGCATGGCGAGCAGTACTTC
-,TRBJ2-5,TRBV5-4,TRBD2,CASSPIAGRKETQYF,TGTGCCAGCAGCCCAATAGCGGGACGGAAGGAGACCCAGTACTTC
-,TRBJ2-7,TRBV19,TRBD2,CASSMGLGGGYEQYF,TGTGCCAGTAGTATGGGACTAGGGGGGGGTTACGAGCAGTACTTC
few,TRBJ2-2,TRBV30,TRBD2,CAGRLAPNTGELFF,TGTGCCGGTAGACTAGCGCCGAACACCGGGGAGCTGTTTTTT
-,TRBJ1-1,TRBV5-1,-,CASSSRAGSGTEAFF,TGCGCCAGCAGCTCCCGCGCGGGGAGCGGCACTGAAGCTTTCTTT
few,TRBJ1-2,TRBV14,-,CASSRNSYGYTF,TGTGCCAGCAGCCGCAACTCCTATGGCTACACCTTC
-,TRBJ1-1,TRBV5-1,TRBD1,CASSWTGLGSEAFF,TGCGCCAGCTCCTGGACAGGGTTGGGTTCTGAAGCTTTCTTT
-,TRBJ1-5,TRBV7-8,TRBD1,CASSLEQGAFRPQHF,TGTGCCAGCAGCTTAGAACAGGGGGCGTTTCGGCCCCAGCATTTT
-,TRBJ2-7,TRBV5-4,-,CASSLASSYEQYF,TGTGCCAGCAGCTTAGCTAGCTCCTACGAGCAGTACTTC
-,TRBJ2-1,TRBV9,TRBD2,CASSVDGRAANEQFF,TGTGCCAGCAGCGTGGACGGGAGGGCCGCCAATGAGCAGTTCTTC
-,TRBJ2-1,TRBV11-3,-,CASRAGGSNEQFF,TGTGCCAGCAGGGCAGGGGGGAGCAATGAGCAGTTCTTC
-,TRBJ2-1,TRBV29-1,TRBD2,CSVLSGRAFEQFF,TGCAGCGTTCTCAGCGGGAGGGCTTTTGAGCAGTTCTTC
-,TRBJ1-3,TRBV30,-,CAWSKQAGNTIYF,TGTGCCTGGAGTAAACAGGCTGGAAACACCATATATTTT
-,TRBJ1-5,TRBV11-2,-,CASSLQGNQPQHF,TGTGCCAGCAGCTTACAGGGCAATCAGCCCCAGCATTTT
-,TRBJ2-3,TRBV7-7,-,CASSLDGDTQYF,TGTGCCAGCAGCTTAGACGGTGATACGCAGTATTTT
few,TRBJ1-2,TRBV5-6,-,CASSSQGSYGYTF,TGTGCCAGCAGCTCACAGGGTTCCTATGGCTACACCTTC
-,TRBJ1-2,TRBV4-3,TRBD1,CASSQGTGTNYGYTF,TGCGCCAGCAGCCAAGGGACAGGAACGAACTATGGCTACACCTTC
few,TRBJ1-1,TRBV4-1,TRBD1,CASSYGGGGDTEAFF,TGCGCCAGCAGCTACGGAGGGGGCGGGGACACTGAAGCTTTCTTT
-,TRBJ2-7,TRBV5-1,TRBD1,CASSLETGAGGEQYF,TGCGCCAGCAGCTTGGAGACAGGGGCGGGTGGAGAGCAGTACTTC
-,TRBJ2-1,TRBV11-2,TRBD1,CASSLGQGDEQFF,TGTGCCAGCAGCTTAGGACAGGGGGATGAGCAGTTCTTC
-,TRBJ2-5,TRBV5-3,TRBD2,CARSLESGGPTETQYF,TGTGCCAGAAGCTTAGAATCGGGAGGGCCCACAGAGACCCAGTACTTC
-,TRBJ1-5,TRBV19,TRBD1,CASSIHSQGDQPQHF,TGTGCCAGTAGTATTCACTCTCAGGGGGATCAGCCCCAGCATTTT
medium-sized,TRBJ2-6,TRBV30,TRBD1,CAWSVTGASSGANVLTF,TGTGCCTGGAGTGTGACAGGGGCCAGCTCTGGGGCCAACGTCCTGACTTTC
-,TRBJ1-1,TRBV29-1,-,CSVSGVVEMNTEAFF,TGCAGCGTTAGCGGGGTGGTCGAGATGAACACTGAAGCTTTCTTT
-,TRBJ2-6,TRBV30,-,CAWSLRAGANVLTF,TGTGCCTGGAGTCTGAGGGCTGGGGCCAACGTCCTGACTTTC